The 24 T cell receptor beta chains given below trace back to one sample, sequenced in a study of T cells in localized non-small cell lung cancer. TCRdb's table, derived via immunoSEQ multiplex PCR, lists solely in-frame clones and lacks some. The data hold some 21,000 clones, with around nine tenths observed a single time. Sequenced material: peripheral blood, taken before any cancer treatment. These receptors all stem from a male donor at least 60 years old with stage I squamous cell lung carcinoma.

The J gene is TRBJ2-5, the V gene TRBV5-4, with 7 positions matching TRBD2. V shed 3 bases, J shed 5 bases, and the junction held 7 bases outside the gene matches. CDR1 and CDR2 from the germline V gene are SGHNT and YYREEE (reference sequence). The CDR3 runs 14 residues. The CDR3 sequence is CASSYGRREETQYF. In DNA form, the CDR3 reads TGTGCCAGCAGCTACGGGAGGAGGGAGGAGACCCAGTACTTC.

The chain joins TRBV5-6 to TRBJ2-4; D could derive from TRBD1 or TRBD2 (6 bases each). Germline CDR1 SGHDT, CDR2 YYEEEE. Trimming took off 5 bases at V and 0 bases at J, with 15 bases between the two ends. This CDR3 region has 16 residues. This chain's CDR3 is CASRRLGGAAKNIQYF. CDR3 nucleotides: TGTGCCAGCAGGCGTTTGGGGGGCGCAGCCAAAAACATTCAGTACTTC.

The J gene is TRBJ2-1, the V gene TRBV7-6; D could derive from TRBD1 or TRBD2 (5 bases each). V lost 1 base and J 7 bases, leaving 17 bases between the germline ends. This CDR3 has 16 residues. Germline CDR1 and CDR2: SGHVS and FNYEAQ. CDR3 DNA sequence: TGTGCCAGCAGCTTAGGACGATCGAGGGGCGGAAATGAGCAGTTCTTC. Its translation: CASSLGRSRGGNEQFF.

The chain employs TRBV2 and TRBJ2-7, with 8 bases that match TRBD1. After removal of 11 bases from V and 5 bases from J, the junction contained 11 bases not matched to a gene. Per the germline V gene, CDR1 is SNHLY and CDR2 is FYNNEI. The CDR3 consists of 13 residues. As DNA, the CDR3 is TGTGCCTCAGGGGGTGACAGGGGCGACGAGCAGTACTTC. It yields the protein CASGGDRGDEQYF.

The chain recombines TRBV28 with TRBJ2-2; 11 positions match TRBD2. The junction had 4 bases not matched to a gene; V was cut back by 2 bases and J by 2 bases. This CDR3 has 17 amino acids. CDR1 is MDHEN, CDR2 SYDVKM, per germline. CDR3 bases: TGTGCCAGCAGTTTAATAGCGGGAGGGCCCAACACCGGGGAGCTGTTTTTT. It translates to CASSLIAGGPNTGELFF.

The chain carries TRBV18 and TRBJ1-4; 10 bases line up with TRBD1. The CDR3 is 18 amino acids. Per the germline V gene, CDR1 is KGHSH and CDR2 is LQKENI. The trim removed 3 bases at V and 0 bases at J, leaving 7 bases unmatched. The CDR3 DNA sequence: TGTGCCAGCTCACCCACGACAGGGGGCTTCGCAACTAATGAAAAACTGTTTTTT. Translating gives CASSPTTGGFATNEKLFF. Full variable domain (missing parts from reference TRBV18 and TRBJ1-4): NAGVMQNPRHLVRRRGQEARLRCSPMKGHSHVYWYRQLPEEGLKFMVYLQKENIIDESGMPKERFSAEFPKEGPSILRIQQVVRGDSAAYFCASSPTTGGFATNEKLFFGSGTQLSVL.

The chain joins TRBV2 to TRBJ1-4, with 8 bases identical to TRBD1. Germline values: CDR1 SNHLY, CDR2 FYNNEI. The CDR3 runs to 16 residues. The junction had 11 bases not matched to a gene; V was cut back by 3 bases and J by 8 bases. CDR3 nucleotides: TGTGCCAGCAGTGATGAATGGCGGGCAGGGGGCGAAAAACTGTTTTTT. Its protein is CASSDEWRAGGEKLFF.

The chain has TRBV9 and TRBJ2-5, with 8 bases identical to TRBD1. The CDR3 has 15 amino acids. Germline values: CDR1 SGDLS, CDR2 YYNGEE. The junction had 8 bases not matched to a gene; V was cut back by 0 bases and J by 7 bases. CDR3 sequence reads: CASSVDGRGLGTQYF. The DNA of the CDR3 is TGTGCCAGCAGCGTAGATGGCAGGGGGCTTGGGACCCAGTACTTC.

This chain connects TRBV2 to TRBJ2-4; D is unclear. Trimming left V 4 bases short and J 6 bases short, with 10 bases between. There are 13 residues in the CDR3. Germline V CDR1 and CDR2: SNHLY, FYNNEI. The CDR3 nucleotides are TGTGCCAGCAGTGCTGGAATCGGAAACATTCAGTACTTC. Translating gives CASSAGIGNIQYF.

The chain recombines TRBV19 with TRBJ2-7, with a tentative D call TRBD2 (6 bases). Trimming stripped 6 bases from V and 3 bases from J, with 12 bases between. Germline V gives CDR1 LNHDA, CDR2 SQIVND (reference sequence). The CDR3 runs to 13 residues. CDR3 sequence: CASRATTSYEQYF. As DNA, the CDR3 is TGTGCCAGTAGGGCAACGACTAGCTACGAGCAGTACTTC.

V gene TRBV5-8 combines with J gene TRBJ1-2, with D unresolved. CDR1 and CDR2 from the germline V gene are SGHTS and YDEGEE. This CDR3 has 11 residues. With 0 bases removed from V and 10 bases from J, the gap between germline ends came to 7 bases. The DNA of the CDR3 is TGTGCCAGCAGCTTGGCCCTAGCCTACACCTTC. Translated, it gives CASSLALAYTF.

The rearrangement joins TRBV29-1 to TRBJ2-1; D is possibly TRBD2 (6 bases). The V and J ends lost 7 bases and 0 bases respectively, with 13 bases between them. The germline CDR1 and CDR2 sequences are SQVTM and ANQGSEA. The CDR3 runs 14 residues. The CDR3 region is CSGRTGSSYNEQFF. DNA for the CDR3: TGCAGCGGGCGGACCGGGAGCTCCTACAATGAGCAGTTCTTC.

This sequence joins TRBV7-9 and TRBJ2-5; 9 positions agree with TRBD1. The germline V gene encodes CDR1 SEHNR and CDR2 FQNEAQ (reference sequence). V shed 3 bases and J 3 bases; nucleotides not matched to a gene: 2. The CDR3 sequence is 14 residues long. The CDR3 protein is CASSFRTGEETQYF. The CDR3, as DNA: TGTGCCAGCAGCTTTCGGACAGGGGAAGAGACCCAGTACTTC.

The chain has TRBV10-3 and TRBJ2-7, with D possibly being TRBD2 (6 bases). This CDR3 is built from 13 residues. The V end was cut by 0 bases, the J end by 6 bases, with 9 bases between. CDR1 and CDR2 (germline): ENHRY, SYGVKD. Written as DNA, the CDR3 is TGTGCCATCAGTGAGTCGCGGGGAGCCGAGCAGTACTTC. It yields the protein CAISESRGAEQYF.

This clone was detected only once. The chain uses TRBV5-1 and TRBJ2-7; TRBD1 matches 7 bases. The germline gives CDR1 SGHRS, CDR2 YFSETQ. This CDR3 spans 15 amino acids. Trimming removed 4 bases from V and 4 bases from J; junction bases left unmatched: 11. CDR3 sequence reads: CASSPDPGGPYEQYF. The CDR3 DNA sequence: TGCGCCAGCAGCCCAGATCCAGGGGGACCTTACGAGCAGTACTTC.

This clone is medium-sized. This chain uses TRBV5-4 with TRBJ1-1, with D unresolved. The CDR3 covers 15 residues. With 0 bases removed from V and 1 base from J, the gap between germline ends came to 10 bases. Germline-derived CDR1 and CDR2 are SGHNT and YYREEE (reference sequence). CDR3: CASSLVGEGNTEAFF. CDR3 in DNA: TGTGCCAGCAGCTTGGTCGGGGAGGGGAACACTGAAGCTTTCTTT. Full variable domain (remainder filled in from reference TRBV5-4 and TRBJ1-1): ETGVTQSPTHLIKTRGQQVTLRCSSQSGHNTVSWYQQALGQGPQFIFQYYREEENGRGNFPPRFSGLQFPNYSSELNVNALELDDSALYLCASSLVGEGNTEAFFGQGTRLTVV.

The chain recombines TRBV9 with TRBJ1-4; 8 bases are shared with TRBD1. CDR3 size: 16 residues. V lost 4 bases to trimming and J lost 6 bases; unmatched junction nucleotides: 11. Germline assignment: CDR1 SGDLS and CDR2 YYNGEE. CDR3 sequence reads: CASSRPATRGHEKLFF. CDR3 sequence (DNA): TGTGCCAGCAGCCGACCCGCGACCAGGGGGCATGAAAAACTGTTTTTT.

CDR3 nucleotide sequence: TGCGCCAGCAGTGAGGTTGCCGGTCGGGATTTTTACAATGAGCAGTTCTTC. Translated, it gives CASSEVAGRDFYNEQFF. This chain uses TRBV10-1 with TRBJ2-1; tentatively, D is TRBD2 (5 bases). Germline CDR1 and CDR2: WNHNN and SYGVQD (reference sequence). This CDR3 comprises 17 residues. Trimming took 2 bases from V and 4 from J, leaving 18 bases between them.

The chain couples TRBV28 to TRBJ1-2; D uncertain. Per germline, CDR1 MDHEN and CDR2 SYDVKM. The V end was cut by 8 bases, the J end by 4 bases, with 14 bases between. The CDR3 runs to 13 residues. CDR3 sequence reads: CASFPTSVYGYTF. DNA for the CDR3: TGTGCCAGCTTCCCCACCTCTGTCTATGGCTACACCTTC.

This clone appeared once. The chain has TRBV11-2 and TRBJ2-7; no clear D. This CDR3 is built from 14 residues. The V gene lost 4 bases and the J gene lost 4 bases, with 14 bases spanning the gap. Germline V gives CDR1 SGHAT, CDR2 FQNNGV. This chain's CDR3 is CASSSGRSAYEQYF. The CDR3 nucleotides read TGTGCCAGCAGCTCCGGTCGGTCGGCTTACGAGCAGTACTTC.

The J gene is TRBJ1-2, the V gene TRBV4-3; 9 bases are shared with TRBD1. The length of the CDR3 is 15 residues. CDR1 and CDR2 (germline): LGHNA, YSLEER. V gave up 4 bases and J gave up 4 bases; unmatched junction bases: 7. The CDR3 DNA reads as TGCGCCAGCAGCCGAAGGGACAGGGAAGGCTATGGCTACACCTTC. Translating it yields CASSRRDREGYGYTF.

The chain employs TRBV19 and TRBJ2-1; D may be TRBD1 (6 bases). Deletions cut 6 bases from V and 10 bases from J, with 10 bases between. From germline, CDR1 is LNHDA and CDR2 SQIVND (reference sequence). CDR3 length equals 11 residues. For the CDR3, the DNA is TGTGCCAGTAGCATCAGGGGCGAGCAGTTCTTC. This sequence encodes CASSIRGEQFF.

The CDR3 region is CASSARESYNEQFF. The CDR3 nucleotides are TGTGCCAGCAGCGCCCGGGAGTCTTACAATGAGCAGTTCTTC. The chain employs TRBV9 and TRBJ2-1, with D possibly TRBD2 on 6 matching bases. Germline V gene lookup returns CDR1 SGDLS and CDR2 YYNGEE. V shed 3 bases and J shed 4 bases, with 11 bases lying between them. The CDR3 is 14 residues long.

Turning to this clone: The junction and the germline gene differ at one end; a read error may be behind it. The chain uses TRBV19 and TRBJ2-1; 8 nucleotides line up with TRBD2. CDR3 length: 16 residues. Germline V gene sequence: CDR1 LNHDA, CDR2 SQIVND (reference sequence). The CDR3 sequence is CASRIAGTVSYNEQFF. The DNA of the CDR3 is TGTGCCAGTAGGATAGCGGGAACCGTCTCCTACAATGAGCAGTTCTTC.